A single sample is the source of the 25 T cell receptor beta chains below, sequenced in a study of OX40 agonist ivuxolimab in advanced cancers. Generated by immunoSEQ multiplex PCR, the TCRdb table keeps only in-frame clones and is missing some. This sample yields 50,000 to 65,000 clones, of which approximately 90% are seen a single time; roughly 0.66% belongs to the top ten. The sequenced sample was CD4+ or CD8+ T cells sorted from blood, obtained in a trial of the OX40 agonist ivuxolimab. These receptors were taken from an adult with an advanced solid tumor such as melanoma, head and neck, liver or kidney cancer.

The count of this clone is one. This chain links TRBV6-1 with TRBJ2-5; 7 bases fit TRBD1. V was clipped by 6 bases and J by 3 bases; unmatched bases: 4. The CDR3 runs to 13 residues. Germline V CDR1 and CDR2: MNHNS, SASEGT. The CDR3 nucleotides read TGTGCCAGCAGAGCCACAGGGGAAGAGACCCAGTACTTC. This encodes CASRATGEETQYF.

The chain combines TRBV5-1 with TRBJ1-2; 9 positions agree with TRBD1. Germline loops: CDR1 SGHRS, CDR2 YFSETQ. This CDR3 comprises 14 residues. V shed 3 bases and J 8 bases; nucleotides not matched to a gene: 8. CDR3 region: CASSSGQGSGGYTF. CDR3 nucleotides: TGCGCCAGCAGCTCGGGACAGGGCTCAGGAGGCTACACCTTC. Looking up the rest from reference TRBV5-1 and TRBJ1-2 gives the full variable domain: KAGVTQTPRYLIKTRGQQVTLSCSPISGHRSVSWYQQTPGQGLQFLFEYFSETQRNKGNFPGRFSGRQFSNSRSEMNVSTLELGDSALYLCASSSGQGSGGYTFGSGTRLTVV.

The genes are TRBV18 and TRBJ1-4, with no clear D. The CDR3 is 14 residues long. The germline V gene has CDR1 KGHSH and CDR2 LQKENI. Trimming took off 3 bases at V and 6 bases at J, with 11 bases between the two ends. In DNA form, the CDR3 reads TGTGCCAGCTCACCCAGAGCCCGGGATGAAAAACTGTTTTTT. Translation gives CASSPRARDEKLFF.

The rearrangement links TRBV7-3 to TRBJ2-3; 10 positions match TRBD2. CDR3 length: 16 residues. The ends lost 5 bases at V and 1 base at J; junction bases unmatched: 6. CDR1 SGHTA and CDR2 FQGTGA come from the germline V gene. CDR3 bases: TGTGCCAGCAGCATTCTAGCGGGGGCCCGCACAGATACGCAGTATTTT. Its translation: CASSILAGARTDTQYF.

The chain joins TRBV9 to TRBJ1-1; 8 nucleotides agree with TRBD1. The V and J ends lost 8 bases and 2 bases, in that order; junction bases with no gene match: 8. Germline V gives CDR1 SGDLS, CDR2 YYNGEE. This CDR3 region has 14 residues. The CDR3 DNA reads as TGTGCCAGAACGGCAGGGGGCGATAACACTGAAGCTTTCTTT. Translating gives CARTAGGDNTEAFF.

V is TRBV30 and J is TRBJ2-7; no reliable D call. This CDR3 is 15 amino acids long. The V gene lost 2 bases and the J gene lost 6 bases, with 20 bases spanning the gap. Germline values: CDR1 GTSNPN, CDR2 SVGIG (reference sequence). The CDR3 is CAWSRESVRLSEQYF. DNA for the CDR3: TGTGCCTGGAGTAGGGAATCAGTTCGGCTCTCCGAGCAGTACTTC.

The J gene is TRBJ2-7, the V gene TRBV29-1, with a possible D match to TRBD1 (6 bases). Germline V lookup: CDR1 SQVTM, CDR2 ANQGSEA. Trimming removed 4 bases at V and 5 bases at J, with 12 bases between. The CDR3 runs 12 residues. The CDR3 nucleotides read TGCAGCGTTGCTCCACAGGGAGACGAGCAGTACTTC. Encoded protein: CSVAPQGDEQYF.

This chain joins TRBV30 and TRBJ2-5; TRBD2 aligns across 13 bases. This CDR3 has 13 amino acids. V dropped 3 bases and J dropped 9; count of bases not matched to a gene: 4. Germline loops: CDR1 GTSNPN, CDR2 SVGIG (reference sequence). The CDR3, as DNA: TGTGCCTGGAGGCCGACTAGCGGGAGGTCCCAGTACTTC. This translates into CAWRPTSGRSQYF.

The genes are TRBV11-2 and TRBJ2-7; TRBD2 is a possible D gene (7 bases). This CDR3 region has 14 residues. Germline V CDR1 and CDR2: SGHAT, FQNNGV. V was cut by 3 bases and J by 6 bases, with 15 bases left in between. The CDR3: CASSFPGGGGEQYF. The CDR3 coding sequence is TGTGCCAGCAGCTTCCCGGGGGGCGGGGGCGAGCAGTACTTC.

V is TRBV28 and J is TRBJ2-7; 8 bases match TRBD1. The germline CDR1 and CDR2 sequences are MDHEN and SYDVKM. The CDR3 has 15 amino acids. J was trimmed by 2 bases and V by 6 bases; bases with no gene match: 9. This CDR3 reads CASRSSGTGTYEQYF. CDR3 coding DNA: TGTGCCAGCAGGTCCTCCGGGACAGGTACCTACGAGCAGTACTTC.

The rearrangement joins TRBV5-3 to TRBJ1-4; D perhaps matches TRBD1 (5 bases). TRBV5-3 is an ORF, and what it does is uncertain. V was pared by 8 bases and J by 3 bases, with 17 bases between. The CDR3 sequence is 15 residues long. The CDR3 DNA reads as TGTGCCAGCAGCCCGGGGACCGATTCTAATGAAAAACTGTTTTTT. Translated: CASSPGTDSNEKLFF.

This clone was counted between two and nine times. This rearrangement joins TRBV30 to TRBJ1-1; D uncertain. With 4 bases removed from V and 5 bases from J, the gap between germline ends came to 14 bases. Germline V gene lookup returns CDR1 GTSNPN and CDR2 SVGIG (reference sequence). The length of the CDR3 is 13 residues. CDR3 sequence: CAWTLAGRTEAFF. For the CDR3, the DNA is TGTGCCTGGACCCTGGCGGGGAGAACTGAAGCTTTCTTT.

Only one count was recorded for this clone. The J gene is TRBJ2-1, the V gene TRBV28, with 9 bases identical to TRBD2. V trimming: 4 bases; J trimming: 4 bases; junction bases outside the gene matches: 8. This CDR3 has 16 amino acids. Germline lookup yields CDR1 MDHEN and CDR2 SYDVKM. CDR3 region: CASSSTVAGAYNEQFF. The CDR3 nucleotides read TGTGCCAGCAGTTCGACCGTAGCGGGAGCATACAATGAGCAGTTCTTC.

The rearrangement links TRBV7-8 to TRBJ2-1; TRBD2 might be the D (5 bases). This CDR3 spans 13 amino acids. Germline CDR1 is SGHVS and CDR2 is FQNEAQ. V lost 1 base and J lost 6, with 7 bases in between. DNA of the CDR3: TGTGCCAGCAGCTTAGTAGCGCCCAATGAGCAGTTCTTC. This translates into CASSLVAPNEQFF.

The J gene is TRBJ2-7, the V gene TRBV13; 12 nucleotides align to TRBD2. This CDR3 has 16 residues. Germline CDR1 PRHDT, CDR2 FYEKMQ (reference sequence). After removal of 5 bases from V and 4 bases from J, the junction contained 9 bases not matched to a gene. For the CDR3, the DNA is TGTGCCAGCAGCCCCGGACTAGCGGGGATTATATACGAGCAGTACTTC. This codes for CASSPGLAGIIYEQYF.

This chain links TRBV6-6 with TRBJ1-3; D might be TRBD1 (5 bases). The V gene's germline CDR1 is MNHNY and CDR2 SVGAGI (reference sequence). The CDR3 contains 16 residues. V was cut by 4 bases and J by 2 bases, with 15 bases left in between. The CDR3 reads CASSSAGPGTGNTIYF. The CDR3 nucleotides read TGTGCCAGCAGTTCCGCAGGGCCCGGGACTGGAAACACCATATATTTT.

This clone occurred once. This sequence joins TRBV28 and TRBJ2-7, with D possibly being TRBD2 (6 bases). Germline V lookup: CDR1 MDHEN, CDR2 SYDVKM. V lost 5 bases, J lost 2 bases, and 16 bases lay in between. The CDR3 totals 15 residues. For the CDR3, the DNA is TGTGCCAGCAGTCGGGGACTCGTCCTAACCTACGAGCAGTACTTC. Amino acid sequence: CASSRGLVLTYEQYF.

This clone was detected only a few times. This chain connects TRBV28 to TRBJ2-1, with D perhaps matching TRBD1 (5 bases). Per the germline V gene, CDR1 is MDHEN and CDR2 is SYDVKM. Trimming took off 6 bases at V and 4 bases at J, with 13 bases between the two ends. The CDR3 covers 14 residues. In DNA, the CDR3 is TGTGCCAGCAGGGCACAGGCCCTTTACAATGAGCAGTTCTTC. Protein sequence: CASRAQALYNEQFF.

The rearrangement links TRBV6-6 to TRBJ1-3; TRBD1 is a possible D gene (6 bases). V lost 2 bases to trimming and J lost 4 bases, with 6 bases between them. In germline, CDR1 is MNHNY, CDR2 SVGAGI (reference sequence). CDR3 size: 13 residues. In DNA form, the CDR3 reads TGTGCCAGCAGTTACACAGGGGGAAACACCATATATTTT. It is translated as CASSYTGGNTIYF.

V gene TRBV10-3 combines with J gene TRBJ1-3; D is perhaps TRBD1 (5 bases). The CDR3 sequence is 15 residues long. Germline values: CDR1 ENHRY, CDR2 SYGVKD. V lost 6 bases to trimming and J lost 0 bases, with 12 bases between them. The CDR3 is CAIRPTENSGNTIYF. CDR3 bases: TGTGCCATCAGACCGACAGAGAACTCTGGAAACACCATATATTTT.

The chain is built from TRBV7-9 and TRBJ1-2; 7 bases align to TRBD1. The CDR3 is 14 residues long. The J segment lost 7 bases and the V segment lost 4 bases, leaving 9 bases of the junction unmatched. Looked up from germline, CDR1 is SEHNR and CDR2 is FQNEAQ (reference sequence). CDR3 region: CASSSQRGRGGYTF. CDR3 in DNA: TGTGCCAGCAGCTCACAGAGGGGGCGCGGTGGCTACACCTTC.

The J gene is TRBJ1-3, the V gene TRBV7-9; D call uncertain. The J call may be in error: the DNA end matches TRBJ2-2 better. The V gene's germline CDR1 is SEHNR and CDR2 FQNEAQ (reference sequence). The CDR3 consists of 12 residues. CDR3 loop: CASSLSQGELFF. Written as DNA, the CDR3 is TGTGCCAGCAGCTTGAGTCAGGGGGAGCTGTTTTTT.

This clone has just a few counts. Other DNA sequences in the same sample also yield this CDR3. This rearrangement joins TRBV7-3 to TRBJ2-5; 8 bases align to TRBD1. The junction had 1 base not matched to a gene; V was cut back by 3 bases and J by 4 bases. Looked up from germline, CDR1 is SGHTA and CDR2 is FQGTGA. CDR3 length equals 13 residues. The CDR3 region is CASSFTGGETQYF. The CDR3 DNA reads as TGTGCCAGCAGCTTTACAGGGGGAGAGACCCAGTACTTC. The variable domain in full, with the rest retrieved from reference TRBV7-3 and TRBJ2-5, is GAGVSQTPSNKVTEKGKYVELRCDPISGHTALYWYRQSLGQGPEFLIYFQGTGAADDSGLPNDRFFAVRPEGSVSTLKIQRTERGDSAVYLCASSFTGGETQYFGPGTRLLVL.

The chain combines TRBV29-1 with TRBJ1-3; weak D call: TRBD1 (5 bases). Trimming shortened V by 1 base and J by 7 bases, and 11 bases separated the two germline ends. CDR1 and CDR2 (germline): SQVTM, ANQGSEA. CDR3 size: 13 residues. The CDR3 region has the DNA TGCAGCGTTGAAGTTCAGGGATCGAACACCATATATTTT. Its protein is CSVEVQGSNTIYF.

The gene calls are TRBV27 and TRBJ1-2, with D maybe TRBD1 (5 bases). With 5 bases removed from V and 1 base from J, the gap between germline ends came to 11 bases. The CDR3 covers 14 residues. Germline CDR1 MNHEY, CDR2 SMNVEV (reference sequence). The CDR3 spells CASSPRQFNYGYTF. CDR3 bases: TGTGCCAGCAGTCCACGACAGTTTAACTATGGCTACACCTTC.